These T cell receptor beta chains were read from a single sample in a study of shared clonotypes between healthy human individuals. The table came from immunoSEQ multiplex PCR; TCRdb's copy has only in-frame clones and leaves some out. In the table there are about 2 million clones, around 96% of which are singletons. Sample: naive CD8+ T cells sorted from blood. All receptors derive from a young man in good health. CDR3s include the opening cysteine and the closing phenylalanine or tryptophan. Fields, in order: D gene, V gene, clone size, CDR3 length, J gene, CDR3 protein, CDR3 DNA. A D gene is named only where the DNA matches it firmly. The size field is filled for only some rows; it gives once, few, many or a size class.

D gene: NA
V gene: TRBV4-1
clone size: NA
CDR3 length: 16
J gene: TRBJ1-3
CDR3 protein: CASSQGLEGTGNTIYF
CDR3 DNA: TGCGCCAGCAGCCAAGGGCTCGAGGGTACTGGAAACACCATATATTTT

D gene: NA
V gene: TRBV4-1
clone size: NA
CDR3 length: 14
J gene: TRBJ2-3
CDR3 protein: CASSLRVRTDTQYF
CDR3 DNA: TGCGCCAGCAGCCTCCGGGTTCGGACAGATACGCAGTATTTT

D gene: NA
V gene: TRBV2
clone size: NA
CDR3 length: 13
J gene: TRBJ2-1
CDR3 protein: CASSDQWGNEQFF
CDR3 DNA: TGTGCCAGCAGTGATCAGTGGGGCAATGAGCAGTTCTTC

D gene: NA
V gene: TRBV14
clone size: NA
CDR3 length: 12
J gene: TRBJ1-2
CDR3 protein: CASSQDILGYTF
CDR3 DNA: TGTGCCAGCAGCCAAGATATACTTGGCTACACCTTC

D gene: NA
V gene: TRBV5-1
clone size: NA
CDR3 length: 13
J gene: TRBJ2-7
CDR3 protein: CASSPGHSYEQYF
CDR3 DNA: TGCGCCAGCAGCCCCGGGCACTCCTACGAGCAGTACTTC

D gene: NA
V gene: TRBV5-1
clone size: NA
CDR3 length: 15
J gene: TRBJ2-7
CDR3 protein: CASSYPRGGTYEQYF
CDR3 DNA: TGCGCCAGCAGCTACCCCAGGGGAGGGACCTACGAGCAGTACTTC

D gene: NA
V gene: TRBV4-1
clone size: NA
CDR3 length: 13
J gene: TRBJ2-3
CDR3 protein: CASSPPPQDTQYF
CDR3 DNA: TGCGCCAGCAGCCCCCCGCCCCAGGATACGCAGTATTTT

D gene: NA
V gene: TRBV5-1
clone size: NA
CDR3 length: 15
J gene: TRBJ1-1
CDR3 protein: CASSLGRGTNTEAFF
CDR3 DNA: TGCGCCAGCAGCTTGGGCAGGGGAACGAACACTGAAGCTTTCTTT

D gene: TRBD1
V gene: TRBV11-2
clone size: NA
CDR3 length: 15
J gene: TRBJ2-7
CDR3 protein: CASTPLGGQGYEQYF
CDR3 DNA: TGTGCCAGCACTCCCCTAGGGGGACAGGGATACGAGCAGTACTTC

D gene: TRBD1
V gene: TRBV6-5
clone size: NA
CDR3 length: 13
J gene: TRBJ2-7
CDR3 protein: CASSGDSTYEQYF
CDR3 DNA: TGTGCCAGCAGTGGGGACAGTACCTACGAGCAGTACTTC

D gene: NA
V gene: TRBV19
clone size: NA
CDR3 length: 19
J gene: TRBJ2-7
CDR3 protein: CASSAPDGWGGPGGYEQYF
CDR3 DNA: TGTGCCAGTAGTGCGCCGGACGGCTGGGGCGGCCCAGGAGGCTACGAGCAGTACTTC

D gene: TRBD2
V gene: TRBV29-1
clone size: NA
CDR3 length: 14
J gene: TRBJ2-3
CDR3 protein: CSAGLAGGLDTQYF
CDR3 DNA: TGCAGCGCCGGACTAGCGGGGGGCTTAGATACGCAGTATTTT

D gene: NA
V gene: TRBV7-9
clone size: NA
CDR3 length: 14
J gene: TRBJ2-2
CDR3 protein: CASSLEQNTGELFF
CDR3 DNA: TGTGCCAGCAGCTTAGAACAAAACACCGGGGAGCTGTTTTTT

D gene: TRBD2
V gene: TRBV6-5
clone size: NA
CDR3 length: 15
J gene: TRBJ2-1
CDR3 protein: CASRTMTSGRDEQFF
CDR3 DNA: TGTGCCAGCAGAACTATGACTAGCGGGAGGGATGAGCAGTTCTTC

D gene: NA
V gene: TRBV11-1
clone size: NA
CDR3 length: 15
J gene: TRBJ2-5
CDR3 protein: CASSLYFGQQETQYF
CDR3 DNA: TGTGCCAGCAGCTTATACTTCGGACAGCAAGAGACCCAGTACTTC

D gene: NA
V gene: TRBV13
clone size: NA
CDR3 length: 13
J gene: TRBJ2-7
CDR3 protein: CASSMDGSYEQYF
CDR3 DNA: TGTGCCAGCAGCATGGACGGGTCCTACGAGCAGTACTTC

D gene: NA
V gene: TRBV18
clone size: NA
CDR3 length: 14
J gene: TRBJ2-7
CDR3 protein: CASSQPGPLHEQYF
CDR3 DNA: TGTGCCAGCTCACAACCAGGGCCACTACACGAGCAGTACTTC

D gene: NA
V gene: TRBV7-9
clone size: NA
CDR3 length: 13
J gene: TRBJ2-7
CDR3 protein: CASSPTDYYEQYF
CDR3 DNA: TGTGCCAGCAGCCCCACAGACTACTACGAGCAGTACTTC

D gene: NA
V gene: TRBV6-5
clone size: NA
CDR3 length: 13
J gene: TRBJ1-1
CDR3 protein: CASSYFGGTEAFF
CDR3 DNA: TGTGCCAGCAGTTACTTCGGGGGCACTGAAGCTTTCTTT

D gene: NA
V gene: TRBV2
clone size: NA
CDR3 length: 15
J gene: TRBJ2-7
CDR3 protein: CASSEAAGSSYEQYF
CDR3 DNA: TGTGCCAGCAGTGAAGCTGCCGGTAGCTCCTACGAGCAGTACTTC

D gene: NA
V gene: TRBV11-2
clone size: NA
CDR3 length: 15
J gene: TRBJ2-7
CDR3 protein: CASSSSEGVYYEQYF
CDR3 DNA: TGTGCCAGCAGCTCTTCAGAGGGGGTTTACTACGAGCAGTACTTC

D gene: NA
V gene: TRBV10-3
clone size: NA
CDR3 length: 14
J gene: TRBJ1-5
CDR3 protein: CAISEEKSNQPQHF
CDR3 DNA: TGTGCCATCAGTGAGGAAAAGAGCAATCAGCCCCAGCATTTT

D gene: NA
V gene: TRBV27
clone size: NA
CDR3 length: 12
J gene: TRBJ2-2
CDR3 protein: CASSFGTGELFF
CDR3 DNA: TGTGCCAGCAGTTTTGGGACCGGGGAGCTGTTTTTT

D gene: TRBD2
V gene: TRBV9
clone size: NA
CDR3 length: 17
J gene: TRBJ2-3
CDR3 protein: CASSARGGNDLTDTQYF
CDR3 DNA: TGTGCCAGCAGCGCGAGGGGAGGGAACGACCTCACAGATACGCAGTATTTT

D gene: TRBD2
V gene: TRBV7-9
clone size: NA
CDR3 length: 16
J gene: TRBJ2-3
CDR3 protein: CASSSTSGGVSDTQYF
CDR3 DNA: TGTGCCAGCAGCTCGACTAGCGGGGGAGTATCGGATACGCAGTATTTT

D gene: NA
V gene: TRBV19
clone size: NA
CDR3 length: 15
J gene: TRBJ1-6
CDR3 protein: CASSIDDEIHSPLHF
CDR3 DNA: TGTGCCAGTAGTATAGACGACGAGATACATTCACCCCTCCACTTT

D gene: TRBD1
V gene: TRBV7-2
clone size: NA
CDR3 length: 15
J gene: TRBJ2-5
CDR3 protein: CASSLGQGTQWTQYF
CDR3 DNA: TGTGCCAGCAGCCTCGGACAGGGGACCCAATGGACCCAGTACTTC

D gene: NA
V gene: TRBV7-6
clone size: NA
CDR3 length: 16
J gene: TRBJ2-7
CDR3 protein: CASSLGGGRRTYEQYF
CDR3 DNA: TGTGCCAGCAGCTTAGGTGGGGGAAGGCGGACCTACGAGCAGTACTTC

D gene: NA
V gene: TRBV7-6
clone size: NA
CDR3 length: 15
J gene: TRBJ1-2
CDR3 protein: CASSPSSTGNYGYTF
CDR3 DNA: TGTGCCAGCAGCCCATCCTCTACAGGGAACTATGGCTACACCTTC

D gene: NA
V gene: TRBV7-9
clone size: NA
CDR3 length: 16
J gene: TRBJ2-2
CDR3 protein: CASSLADYPNTGELFF
CDR3 DNA: TGTGCCAGCAGCTTGGCGGACTACCCCAACACCGGGGAGCTGTTTTTT

D gene: TRBD2
V gene: TRBV5-8
clone size: NA
CDR3 length: 16
J gene: TRBJ2-7
CDR3 protein: CASSLGISGIPYEQYF
CDR3 DNA: TGTGCCAGCAGCTTGGGGATTAGCGGGATCCCCTACGAGCAGTACTTC

D gene: NA
V gene: TRBV5-1
clone size: NA
CDR3 length: 14
J gene: TRBJ1-6
CDR3 protein: CASSLIDDNSPLHF
CDR3 DNA: TGCGCCAGCAGCTTGATCGACGATAATTCACCCCTCCACTTT

D gene: NA
V gene: TRBV6-5
clone size: NA
CDR3 length: 15
J gene: TRBJ1-3
CDR3 protein: CASSLGLRREDTIYF
CDR3 DNA: TGTGCCAGCAGTCTCGGGCTGAGGCGGGAGGACACCATATATTTT

D gene: NA
V gene: TRBV11-2
clone size: once
CDR3 length: 14
J gene: TRBJ1-3
CDR3 protein: CASSLRGTGNTIYF
CDR3 DNA: TGTGCCAGCAGCTTAAGGGGGACTGGAAACACCATATATTTT

D gene: NA
V gene: TRBV11-2
clone size: NA
CDR3 length: 15
J gene: TRBJ2-3
CDR3 protein: CASRKEGKSADTQYF
CDR3 DNA: TGTGCCAGCAGAAAAGAGGGGAAATCGGCAGATACGCAGTATTTT

D gene: TRBD2
V gene: TRBV11-2
clone size: NA
CDR3 length: 15
J gene: TRBJ2-7
CDR3 protein: CASSLLAGGKDEQYF
CDR3 DNA: TGTGCCAGCAGCTTACTGGCGGGGGGCAAGGACGAGCAGTACTTC

D gene: TRBD2
V gene: TRBV10-1
clone size: NA
CDR3 length: 19
J gene: TRBJ2-1
CDR3 protein: CASSTGRLAGAVSYNEQFF
CDR3 DNA: TGCGCCAGCTCAACAGGGCGGCTAGCGGGAGCCGTTTCCTACAATGAGCAGTTCTTC

D gene: TRBD2
V gene: TRBV9
clone size: NA
CDR3 length: 15
J gene: TRBJ2-1
CDR3 protein: CASSVGGGGAEEQFF
CDR3 DNA: TGTGCCAGCAGCGTAGGAGGCGGGGGGGCAGAAGAGCAGTTCTTC

D gene: NA
V gene: TRBV7-2
clone size: once
CDR3 length: 15
J gene: TRBJ1-5
CDR3 protein: CASSLGRGGNQPQHF
CDR3 DNA: TGTGCCAGCAGCTTAGGGCGGGGTGGCAATCAGCCCCAGCATTTT

D gene: NA
V gene: TRBV9
clone size: NA
CDR3 length: 15
J gene: TRBJ2-1
CDR3 protein: CASSVEAGSYNEQFF
CDR3 DNA: TGTGCCAGCAGCGTAGAGGCTGGCTCCTACAATGAGCAGTTCTTC

D gene: NA
V gene: TRBV11-2
clone size: NA
CDR3 length: 13
J gene: TRBJ2-7
CDR3 protein: CASSSSGYYEQYF
CDR3 DNA: TGTGCCAGCAGCTCGTCCGGGTACTACGAGCAGTACTTC

D gene: NA
V gene: TRBV7-9
clone size: NA
CDR3 length: 16
J gene: TRBJ2-5
CDR3 protein: CATLPNGALRGETQYF
CDR3 DNA: TGTGCCACCCTACCCAACGGAGCCCTAAGAGGAGAGACCCAGTACTTC

D gene: TRBD2
V gene: TRBV6-5
clone size: NA
CDR3 length: 16
J gene: TRBJ2-3
CDR3 protein: CASSYSWGEGQDTQYF
CDR3 DNA: TGTGCCAGCAGTTACTCTTGGGGGGAGGGCCAAGATACGCAGTATTTT

D gene: TRBD1
V gene: TRBV28
clone size: NA
CDR3 length: 14
J gene: TRBJ1-1
CDR3 protein: CASSRQGMNTEAFF
CDR3 DNA: TGTGCCAGCAGTCGACAGGGGATGAACACTGAAGCTTTCTTT

D gene: NA
V gene: TRBV27
clone size: NA
CDR3 length: 14
J gene: TRBJ1-5
CDR3 protein: CASSNPGLNQPQHF
CDR3 DNA: TGTGCCAGCAGTAATCCGGGGCTCAATCAGCCCCAGCATTTT

D gene: NA
V gene: TRBV9
clone size: once
CDR3 length: 14
J gene: TRBJ1-1
CDR3 protein: CASSVGAGNTEAFF
CDR3 DNA: TGTGCCAGCAGCGTAGGAGCAGGCAACACTGAAGCTTTCTTT

D gene: NA
V gene: TRBV10-1
clone size: once
CDR3 length: 12
J gene: TRBJ2-1
CDR3 protein: CASSDDYNEQFF
CDR3 DNA: TGCGCCAGCAGTGACGACTACAATGAGCAGTTCTTC

D gene: NA
V gene: TRBV28
clone size: few
CDR3 length: 12
J gene: TRBJ2-7
CDR3 protein: CASSGWSYEQYF
CDR3 DNA: TGTGCCAGCTCAGGGTGGTCCTACGAGCAGTACTTC

D gene: NA
V gene: TRBV27
clone size: NA
CDR3 length: 14
J gene: TRBJ2-1
CDR3 protein: CASSLGLAGNEQFF
CDR3 DNA: TGTGCCAGCAGTTTAGGGCTAGCTGGCAATGAGCAGTTCTTC

D gene: NA
V gene: TRBV29-1
clone size: NA
CDR3 length: 13
J gene: TRBJ2-7
CDR3 protein: CSVRQEPTYEQYF
CDR3 DNA: TGCAGCGTTAGACAGGAACCAACCTACGAGCAGTACTTC

D gene: NA
V gene: TRBV19
clone size: NA
CDR3 length: 17
J gene: TRBJ2-1
CDR3 protein: CASSIGPTSKTYNEQFF
CDR3 DNA: TGTGCCAGTAGTATAGGTCCAACTAGCAAGACCTACAATGAGCAGTTCTTC

D gene: TRBD2
V gene: TRBV19
clone size: NA
CDR3 length: 16
J gene: TRBJ2-1
CDR3 protein: CASSIVGLAGANEQFF
CDR3 DNA: TGTGCCAGTAGTATAGTCGGACTAGCGGGAGCTAACGAGCAGTTCTTC

D gene: TRBD1
V gene: TRBV19
clone size: NA
CDR3 length: 14
J gene: TRBJ2-7
CDR3 protein: CASSWTGTSYEQYF
CDR3 DNA: TGTGCCAGTAGCTGGACAGGAACCTCCTACGAGCAGTACTTC

D gene: TRBD2
V gene: TRBV6-6
clone size: NA
CDR3 length: 14
J gene: TRBJ2-1
CDR3 protein: CASSHSGGASEQFF
CDR3 DNA: TGTGCCAGCAGCCACAGCGGGGGGGCCTCTGAGCAGTTCTTC